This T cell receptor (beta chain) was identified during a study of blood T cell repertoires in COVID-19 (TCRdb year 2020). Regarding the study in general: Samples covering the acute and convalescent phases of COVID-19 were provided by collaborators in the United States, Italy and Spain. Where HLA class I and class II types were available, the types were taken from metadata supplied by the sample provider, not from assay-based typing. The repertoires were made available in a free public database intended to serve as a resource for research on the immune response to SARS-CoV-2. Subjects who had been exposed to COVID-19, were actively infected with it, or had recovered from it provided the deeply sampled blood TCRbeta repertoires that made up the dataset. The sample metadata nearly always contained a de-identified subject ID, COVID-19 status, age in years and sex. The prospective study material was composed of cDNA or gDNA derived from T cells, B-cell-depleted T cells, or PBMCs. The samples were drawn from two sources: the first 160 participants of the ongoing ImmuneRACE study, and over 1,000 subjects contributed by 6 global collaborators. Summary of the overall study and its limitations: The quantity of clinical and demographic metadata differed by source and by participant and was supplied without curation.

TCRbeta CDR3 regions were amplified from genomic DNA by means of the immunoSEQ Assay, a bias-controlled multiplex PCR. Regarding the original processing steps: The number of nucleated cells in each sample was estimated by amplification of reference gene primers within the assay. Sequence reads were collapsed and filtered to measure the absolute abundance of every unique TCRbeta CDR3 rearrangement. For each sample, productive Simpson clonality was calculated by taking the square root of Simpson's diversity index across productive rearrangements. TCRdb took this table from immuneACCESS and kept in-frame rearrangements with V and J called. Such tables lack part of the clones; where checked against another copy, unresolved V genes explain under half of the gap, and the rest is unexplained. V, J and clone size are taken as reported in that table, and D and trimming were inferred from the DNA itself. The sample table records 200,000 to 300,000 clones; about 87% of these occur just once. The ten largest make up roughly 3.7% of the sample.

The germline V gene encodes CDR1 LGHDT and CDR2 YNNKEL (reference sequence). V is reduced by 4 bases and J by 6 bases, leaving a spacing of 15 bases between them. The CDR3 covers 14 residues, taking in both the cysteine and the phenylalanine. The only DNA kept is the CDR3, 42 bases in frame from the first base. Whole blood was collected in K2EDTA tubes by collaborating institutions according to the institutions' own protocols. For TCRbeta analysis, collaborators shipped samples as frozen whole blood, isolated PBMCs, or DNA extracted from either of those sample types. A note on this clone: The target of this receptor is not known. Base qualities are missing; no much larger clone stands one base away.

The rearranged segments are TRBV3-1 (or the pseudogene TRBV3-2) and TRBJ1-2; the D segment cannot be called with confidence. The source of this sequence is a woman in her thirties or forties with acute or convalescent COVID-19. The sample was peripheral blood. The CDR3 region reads CASSREGSLDGYTF. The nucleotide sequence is TGTGCCAGCAGCCGTGAGGGATCCTTAGATGGCTACACCTTC.